Listed here are 5 T cell receptor beta chains from one sample, sequenced in a study of blood T cell repertoires in COVID-19. Data came from immunoSEQ multiplex PCR; TCRdb stores just in-frame clones and leaves some out. The sample comprises about 280,000 clones, around 85% of which are singletons, and around 2.1% rests with the top ten. Sequenced: peripheral blood. These receptor sequences come from a woman in her twenties or thirties who had recovered from COVID-19.

A few counts support this clone. V gene TRBV10-2 combines with J gene TRBJ1-5, with D possibly matching TRBD1 (5 bases). CDR1 WSHSY and CDR2 SAAADI come from the germline V gene. V lost 11 bases and J lost 7, with 15 bases in between. The CDR3 runs to 12 residues. CDR3 sequence: CASGGFYQPQHF. CDR3 coding DNA: TGCGCCTCTGGGGGGTTTTACCAGCCCCAGCATTTT.

The chain is built from TRBV5-4 and TRBJ1-2; TRBD1 aligns across 7 bases. Germline V CDR1 and CDR2: SGHNT, YYREEE (reference sequence). Germline trimming cut 4 bases from V and 7 bases from J; bases unmatched to any gene: 7. The CDR3 has 13 residues. The CDR3 bases are TGTGCCAGCAGCCCGGAGGGGGCTGGTGGCTACACCTTC. Its translation is CASSPEGAGGYTF.

This chain links TRBV6-2 or TRBV6-3 with TRBJ2-1; D remains ambiguous. CDR3 length equals 11 residues. The ends were cut back, 4 bases at V and 7 bases at J, with 5 bases in the middle. CDR1 and CDR2 (germline): MNHEY, SVGEGT. CDR3 sequence (DNA): TGTGCCAGCAGTTTAGATAATGAGCAGTTCTTC. Its translation: CASSLDNEQFF.

This sequence joins TRBV5-8 and TRBJ2-3, with 14 bases aligning to TRBD2. Looked up from germline, CDR1 is SGHTS and CDR2 is YDEGEE. V was clipped by 3 bases and J by 1 base; unmatched bases: 4. This CDR3 comprises 17 residues. The CDR3 reads CASSSGLAGGGTDTQYF. CDR3 nucleotide sequence: TGTGCCAGCAGCTCCGGACTAGCGGGAGGCGGCACAGATACGCAGTATTTT.

The V and J genes are TRBV7-2 and TRBJ1-6, with a possible D match to TRBD1 (6 bases). In germline, CDR1 is SGHTA, CDR2 FQGNSA. The CDR3 totals 13 residues. Trimming left V 3 bases short and J 11 bases short, with 11 bases between. The CDR3 spells CASSFTGQTPLHF. DNA of the CDR3: TGTGCCAGCAGCTTCACAGGGCAGACACCCCTCCACTTT.